The 27 T cell receptor beta chains below come from one sample, sequenced in a study of early T cells in non-severe SARS-CoV-2 infection. TCRdb re-called the 5' RACE reads with MiXCR, one entry per CDR3 protein. The data hold tens of thousands of distinct CDR3 sequences, with approximately 13% observed a single time. What was sequenced was whole blood. The receptors shown here come from an adult who was a healthcare worker with PCR-confirmed SARS-CoV-2 infection or an uninfected control (not recorded which).

V gene TRBV7-9 combines with J gene TRBJ2-7; perhaps TRBD2 as D (5 bases). With 4 bases removed from V and 2 bases from J, the gap between germline ends came to 12 bases. CDR3 length: 14 amino acids. The germline V gene has CDR1 SEHNR and CDR2 FQNEAQ (reference sequence). The CDR3 nucleotides are TGTGCCAGCAGCTCCGGACTGGAAACCTACGAGCAGTACTTC. Residues: CASSSGLETYEQYF. Full variable domain (remainder filled in from reference TRBV7-9 and TRBJ2-7): DTGVSQNPRHKITKRGQNVTFRCDPISEHNRLYWYRQTLGQGPEFLTYFQNEAQLEKSRLLSDRFSAERPKGSFSTLEIQRTEQGDSAMYLCASSSGLETYEQYFGPGTRLTVT.

The CDR3 nucleotides read TGTGCCAGCAGCAGAGACAGGGGTCCTGGAAACACCATATATTTT. Protein: CASSRDRGPGNTIYF. The chain carries TRBV6-5 and TRBJ1-3, with 8 bases matching TRBD1. The CDR3 consists of 15 residues. Per the germline V gene, CDR1 is MNHEY and CDR2 is SVGAGI. With 6 bases clipped from V and 2 bases from J, the junction kept 6 bases outside the gene matches.

This clonotype has a handful of counts. The chain is built from TRBV29-1 and TRBJ1-1; TRBD1 is a possible D gene (6 bases). Trimming cost V 7 bases and J 3 bases, with 12 bases left between them. Looked up from germline, CDR1 is SQVTM and CDR2 is ANQGSEA. The CDR3 sequence is 12 residues long. The DNA of the CDR3 is TGCAGCGGATTCGAGGGGGACACTGAAGCTTTCTTT. Encoded protein: CSGFEGDTEAFF.

Ten or more counts support this clonotype. The V and J genes are TRBV6-6 and TRBJ1-6, with 7 bases that match TRBD1. The CDR3 runs 16 residues. V lost 6 bases and J lost 7; bases outside the gene matches: 12. The germline CDR1 and CDR2 sequences are MNHNY and SVGAGI (reference sequence). Written as DNA, the CDR3 is TGTGCCAGCAGCCGACAAAGGACAGGTTCAAATTCACCCCTCCACTTT. This sequence encodes CASSRQRTGSNSPLHF.

This chain links TRBV4-1 with TRBJ2-7; 10 nucleotides match TRBD2. Losses at the gene ends were 4 bases for V and 2 bases for J; bases not matched to a gene: 8. Per germline, CDR1 MGHRA and CDR2 YSYEKL. This CDR3 spans 16 amino acids. Written as DNA, the CDR3 is TGCGCCAGCAGCCTTCTAGCGGGAGTTACGGCCTACGAGCAGTACTTC. This translates into CASSLLAGVTAYEQYF.

The rearrangement joins TRBV11-2 to TRBJ2-3; 8 nucleotides agree with TRBD2. Per the germline V gene, CDR1 is SGHAT and CDR2 is FQNNGV. This CDR3 region has 16 residues. With V trimmed by 4 bases and J by 5 bases, 11 bases remained unmatched. CDR3 coding DNA: TGTGCCAGCAGCTCGCCCCGGCTTGCGGGAGGAGATACGCAGTATTTT. This translates into CASSSPRLAGGDTQYF.

This clonotype was counted a few times. The chain recombines TRBV12-3 or TRBV12-4 with TRBJ2-1; the match to TRBD2 covers 7 bases. The CDR3 covers 14 residues. Losses at the gene ends were 6 bases for V and 8 bases for J; bases not matched to a gene: 10. CDR3: CASSNAGVRDEQFF. In DNA form, the CDR3 reads TGTGCCAGCAGCAACGCGGGGGTTAGGGATGAGCAGTTCTTC.

This sequence joins TRBV3-1 and TRBJ2-5; no clear D gene. This CDR3 has 13 amino acids. V was trimmed by 1 base and J by 5 bases, leaving 8 bases between them. The germline CDR1 and CDR2 sequences are LGHDT and YNNKEL (reference sequence). CDR3 sequence: CASSQGESETQYF. CDR3 DNA sequence: TGTGCCAGCAGCCAAGGCGAAAGCGAGACCCAGTACTTC.

This clonotype was counted a few times. The rearrangement uses TRBV3-1 and TRBJ1-2; a possible D gene is TRBD1 (6 bases). The germline V gene encodes CDR1 LGHDT and CDR2 YNNKEL (reference sequence). This CDR3 spans 15 amino acids. The germline V and J ends were trimmed by 4 bases and 8 bases, with 20 bases remaining between them. The CDR3 nucleotides read TGTGCCAGCAGCCTCGAACCGAGGGGGGCTGGCGGCTACACCTTC. Amino acids: CASSLEPRGAGGYTF.

Ten or more counts support this clonotype. This sequence joins TRBV7-2 and TRBJ2-5; 12 positions match TRBD2. Trimming removed 1 base from V and 7 bases from J; junction bases left unmatched: 10. The CDR3 covers 17 residues. CDR1 is SGHTA, CDR2 FQGNSA, per germline. In DNA form, the CDR3 reads TGTGCCAGCAGCTTAGTTGGTGGACTAGCGGGATCTGGGACCCAGTACTTC. It codes for CASSLVGGLAGSGTQYF.

This clonotype is termed medium-sized. The chain carries TRBV11-2 and TRBJ2-2; no clear D gene. The length of the CDR3 is 14 residues. The V gene lost 0 bases and the J gene lost 7 bases, with 9 bases spanning the gap. The germline gives CDR1 SGHAT, CDR2 FQNNGV. DNA of the CDR3: TGTGCCAGCAGCTTAGAAATAGGATACGGGGAGCTGTTTTTT. Translation: CASSLEIGYGELFF.

This clonotype was seen repeatedly, ten times or more. The chain links TRBV7-9 to TRBJ2-1, with 9 bases fitting TRBD1. Germline values: CDR1 SEHNR, CDR2 FQNEAQ (reference sequence). V trimming: 1 base; J trimming: 7 bases; junction bases outside the gene matches: 8. The CDR3 totals 16 residues. CDR3 protein: CASSLGNRGPENEQFF. CDR3 nucleotides: TGTGCCAGCAGCTTAGGTAACAGGGGGCCGGAAAATGAGCAGTTCTTC.

This chain connects TRBV7-6 to TRBJ2-7; a weak D match, TRBD2 (6 bases). Germline V gene sequence: CDR1 SGHVS, CDR2 FNYEAQ. V was clipped by 0 bases and J by 4 bases, with 25 bases between them. The CDR3 runs to 19 residues. CDR3: CASSLAPMTEYGEAYEQYF. In DNA form, the CDR3 reads TGTGCCAGCAGCTTAGCGCCAATGACGGAGTACGGGGAGGCTTACGAGCAGTACTTC.

This clonotype was seen only a few times. The V and J genes are TRBV5-4 and TRBJ2-3, with 10 bases aligning to TRBD2. This CDR3 spans 15 amino acids. Germline values: CDR1 SGHNT, CDR2 YYREEE (reference sequence). With V trimmed by 3 bases and J by 4 bases, 5 bases remained unmatched. In DNA, the CDR3 is TGTGCCAGCAGCTCCCCTAGCGGGAGCGCAGATACGCAGTATTTT. Protein product: CASSSPSGSADTQYF.

In this sample, this clonotype turned up many times. The rearrangement uses TRBV29-1 and TRBJ2-7, with TRBD2 matching 12 bases. V was pared by 6 bases and J by 1 base, with 4 bases of the junction left unmatched. There are 14 residues in the CDR3. Germline CDR1 SQVTM, CDR2 ANQGSEA. CDR3 nucleotides: TGCAGCGTCGGGGGGACTAGCGGGTCCTACGAGCAGTACTTC. This translates into CSVGGTSGSYEQYF.

This clonotype was recorded at least ten times. The rearrangement uses TRBV12-3 or TRBV12-4 and TRBJ1-1, with D perhaps TRBD1 (6 bases). The CDR3 runs to 14 residues. V was clipped by 6 bases and J by 2 bases, with 13 bases between them. The CDR3 protein is CASSPRTANTEAFF. CDR3 nucleotide sequence: TGTGCCAGCAGCCCCCGGACAGCCAACACTGAAGCTTTCTTT.

This clonotype has just a few counts. The gene calls are TRBV7-9 and TRBJ2-3; 12 bases fit TRBD1. V gave up 4 bases and J gave up 11 bases; unmatched junction bases: 13. The CDR3 contains 16 residues. Germline CDR1 is SEHNR and CDR2 is FQNEAQ (reference sequence). The CDR3 protein is CASSSGTGGRRYRQYF. CDR3 sequence (DNA): TGTGCCAGCAGCTCCGGGACAGGGGGCCGGAGATACAGGCAGTATTTT.

The chain uses TRBV11-1 and TRBJ2-1, with 14 nucleotides matching TRBD2. V was clipped by 6 bases and J by 6 bases; unmatched bases: 4. CDR3 length: 15 residues. Germline CDR1 reads SGHAT; CDR2 reads FQDESV (reference sequence). DNA for the CDR3: TGTGCCAGCAGTCGACTAGCGGGAGGGGTCAATGAGCAGTTCTTC. Protein sequence: CASSRLAGGVNEQFF.

V is TRBV6-5 and J is TRBJ2-3, with 11 bases lining up with TRBD2. V lost 6 bases and J lost 2; bases outside the gene matches: 13. CDR3 size: 18 residues. Looked up from germline, CDR1 is MNHEY and CDR2 is SVGAGI. CDR3 sequence reads: CASSPTGELAGVTDTQYF. The CDR3 bases are TGTGCCAGCAGCCCCACGGGGGAACTAGCGGGAGTCACAGATACGCAGTATTTT.

In its sample, this clonotype was seen many times. The genes are TRBV6-2 or TRBV6-3 and TRBJ2-1; TRBD1 aligns across 7 bases. The CDR3 is 12 residues long. The V gene end was trimmed by 2 bases and the J gene end by 9 bases; junction bases not matched to a gene: 1. Germline V gene sequence: CDR1 MNHEY, CDR2 SVGEGT. CDR3: CASSYPGGEQFF. CDR3 bases: TGTGCCAGCAGTTACCCAGGGGGTGAGCAGTTCTTC.

This clonotype was detected a few times. The V call is TRBV10-3, the J call TRBJ1-1; D remains unclear. Germline CDR1 and CDR2: ENHRY and SYGVKD. Trimming removed 4 bases from V and 0 bases from J, with 12 bases in between. CDR3 length: 15 amino acids. The CDR3 loop reads CAISGRSPLNTEAFF. The CDR3 coding sequence is TGTGCCATCAGTGGTAGGTCGCCCCTGAACACTGAAGCTTTCTTT.

This clonotype was seen ten or more times. This chain connects TRBV29-1 to TRBJ2-3, with 12 bases aligning to TRBD1. The CDR3 sequence is 15 residues long. With 3 bases clipped from V and 6 bases from J, the junction kept 7 bases outside the gene matches. Germline V CDR1 and CDR2: SQVTM, ANQGSEA. CDR3 protein: CSVEGDRGLQDTQYF. DNA for the CDR3: TGCAGCGTTGAGGGGGACAGGGGGCTACAGGATACGCAGTATTTT.

This clonotype was found a few times. The chain links TRBV2 to TRBJ2-2, with 9 nucleotides matching TRBD1. V gave up 4 bases and J gave up 4 bases; unmatched junction bases: 19. CDR1 is SNHLY and CDR2 is FYNNEI in the germline V gene. CDR3 length equals 20 residues. Here the CDR3 reads CASSGNTGTGSVRATGELFF. The CDR3 nucleotides read TGTGCCAGCAGTGGTAACACCGGGACAGGGAGCGTTCGTGCCACCGGGGAGCTGTTTTTT.

The chain carries TRBV5-5 and TRBJ1-6, with unresolved D. Trimming took off 2 bases at V and 6 bases at J, with 12 bases between the two ends. This CDR3 is built from 15 residues. Germline lookup yields CDR1 SGHKS and CDR2 YYEKEE (reference sequence). This chain's CDR3 is CASSFSRSSNSPLHF. As DNA, the CDR3 is TGTGCCAGCAGCTTTTCCCGGAGTAGTAATTCACCCCTCCACTTT.

This clonotype occurred a few times. The V gene is TRBV2, the J gene TRBJ2-7; 9 bases agree with TRBD1. CDR3 length: 19 amino acids. Germline V CDR1 and CDR2: SNHLY, FYNNEI. With V trimmed by 6 bases and J by 0 bases, 18 bases remained unmatched. CDR3 DNA sequence: TGTGCCAGCAGCGAGTACAGGGGGCGCGGGGGCCCCCCCTCCTACGAGCAGTACTTC. Translating it yields CASSEYRGRGGPPSYEQYF.

CDR3: CATSGQGETQYF. CDR3 nucleotide sequence: TGTGCCACCAGTGGACAGGGTGAGACCCAGTACTTC. This chain links TRBV19 with TRBJ2-5, with 8 bases fitting TRBD1. CDR1 and CDR2 from the germline V gene are LNHDA and SQIVND (reference sequence). This CDR3 contains 12 residues. The V segment lost 10 bases and the J segment 5 bases; nucleotides outside the gene matches: 6.

The V gene is TRBV6-2 or TRBV6-3, the J gene TRBJ2-3, with D perhaps TRBD2 (5 bases). The V gene's germline CDR1 is MNHEY and CDR2 SVGEGT. The CDR3 covers 15 residues. V gave up 5 bases and J gave up 5 bases, with 17 bases separating them. DNA of the CDR3: TGTGCCAGCAGTCCCCGGGCGGGCCGGGGAGATACGCAGTATTTT. It codes for CASSPRAGRGDTQYF.